This TCR beta chain was sequenced during a study of T-cell memory formation after mild COVID-19. Germline-derived CDR1 and CDR2 are MNHEY and SVGAGI. V lost 6 bases, J lost 0 bases, and 8 bases stayed unmatched. CDR3 length equals 16 residues. TCRdb independently ran MiXCR on the 5' RACE reads; one entry per CDR3 protein. The sample includes roughly 130,000 distinct CDR3 sequences, 16% of them seen just once. The specimen sequenced was PBMCs or a T cell subset sorted from them (not recorded which). This sequence was found in an adult woman who had mild COVID-19 (a few samples of this study predate the infection). Cell type and time point are not known. The genes are TRBV6-5 and TRBJ2-1, with TRBD1 matching 7 bases. The CDR3 reads CASRPGRGNSYNEQFF. CDR3 DNA sequence: TGTGCCAGCAGACCCGGCAGGGGGAACTCCTACAATGAGCAGTTCTTC.